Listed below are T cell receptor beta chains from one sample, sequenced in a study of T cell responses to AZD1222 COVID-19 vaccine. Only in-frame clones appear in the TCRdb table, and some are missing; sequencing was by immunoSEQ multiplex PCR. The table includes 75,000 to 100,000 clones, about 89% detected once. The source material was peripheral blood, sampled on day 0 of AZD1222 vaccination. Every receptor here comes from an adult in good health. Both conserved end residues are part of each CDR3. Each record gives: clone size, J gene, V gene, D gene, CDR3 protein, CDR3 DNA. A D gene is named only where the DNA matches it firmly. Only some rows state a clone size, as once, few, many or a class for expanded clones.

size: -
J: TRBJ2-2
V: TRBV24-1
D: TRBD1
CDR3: CATSKSGTGGPGTGELFF
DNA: TGTGCCACCAGTAAATCCGGGACAGGGGGACCGGGCACCGGGGAGCTGTTTTTT

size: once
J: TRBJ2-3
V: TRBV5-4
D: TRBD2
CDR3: CASSLDSSGGRDTQYF
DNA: TGTGCCAGCAGCTTGGATTCTAGCGGGGGCCGGGATACGCAGTATTTT

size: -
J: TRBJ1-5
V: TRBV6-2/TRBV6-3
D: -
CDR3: CASSYGGVRHF
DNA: TGTGCCAGCAGTTACGGAGGAGTAAGGCATTTT

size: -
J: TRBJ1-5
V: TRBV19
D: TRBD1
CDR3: CAGGDRGRGGNQPQHF
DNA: TGTGCCGGAGGGGACAGGGGGCGCGGTGGCAATCAGCCCCAGCATTTT

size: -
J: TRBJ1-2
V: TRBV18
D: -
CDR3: CASSHGSGNYGYTF
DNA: TGTGCCAGCTCGCATGGCTCGGGGAACTATGGCTACACCTTC

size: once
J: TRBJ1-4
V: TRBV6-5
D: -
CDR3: CASSYSTATNEKLFF
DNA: TGTGCCAGCAGTTACTCGACGGCAACTAATGAAAAACTGTTTTTT

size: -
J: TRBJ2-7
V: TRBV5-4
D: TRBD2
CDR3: CASSPGAGGTYEQYF
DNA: TGTGCCAGCAGCCCAGGAGCGGGGGGGACCTACGAGCAGTACTTC

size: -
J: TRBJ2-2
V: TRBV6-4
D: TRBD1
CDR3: CASRQGAETGELFF
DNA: TGTGCCAGCAGACAGGGGGCCGAAACCGGGGAGCTGTTTTTT

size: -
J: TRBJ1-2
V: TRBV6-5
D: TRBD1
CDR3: CASSYSPGGQASFSF
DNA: TGTGCCAGCAGTTATTCCCCAGGGGGCCAGGCCTCTTTTTCCTTC

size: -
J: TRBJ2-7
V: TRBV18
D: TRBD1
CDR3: CASSPGTDINEQYF
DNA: TGTGCCAGCTCACCAGGGACAGACATCAACGAGCAGTACTTC

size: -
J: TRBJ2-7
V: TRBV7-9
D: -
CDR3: CASSLGVGNEQYF
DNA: TGTGCCAGCAGCTTAGGGGTGGGTAACGAGCAGTACTTC

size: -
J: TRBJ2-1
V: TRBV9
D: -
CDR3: CASSQGSYNEQFF
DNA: TGTGCCAGCAGCCAAGGCTCTTACAATGAGCAGTTCTTC

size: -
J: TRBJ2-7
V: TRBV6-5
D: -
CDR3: CASSYSGARENEQYF
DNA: TGTGCCAGCAGTTACTCCGGGGCCCGAGAGAACGAGCAGTACTTC

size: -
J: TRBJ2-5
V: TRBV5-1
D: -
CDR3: CASSSTGLWETQYF
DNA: TGCGCCAGCAGCTCGACAGGATTGTGGGAGACCCAGTACTTC

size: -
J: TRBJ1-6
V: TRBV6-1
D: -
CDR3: CASSEGWGRNSPLHF
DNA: TGTGCCAGCAGTGAAGGATGGGGACGAAATTCACCCCTCCACTTT

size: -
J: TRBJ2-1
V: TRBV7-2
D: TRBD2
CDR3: CASSSGLAGAHNEQFF
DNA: TGTGCCAGCAGCTCGGGACTAGCGGGGGCCCACAATGAGCAGTTCTTC

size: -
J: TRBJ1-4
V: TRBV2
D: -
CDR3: CASRSSPGNEKLFF
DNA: TGTGCCAGCAGATCTTCCCCGGGGAATGAAAAACTGTTTTTT

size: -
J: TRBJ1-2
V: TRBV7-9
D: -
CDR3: CASSLIRPDGYGYTF
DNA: TGTGCCAGCAGCTTAATTAGACCTGATGGCTATGGCTACACCTTC

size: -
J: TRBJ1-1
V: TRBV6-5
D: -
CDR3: CASKVSLNTEAFF
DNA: TGTGCCAGCAAGGTGTCCCTGAACACTGAAGCTTTCTTT

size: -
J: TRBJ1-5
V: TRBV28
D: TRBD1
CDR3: CASSPGQGYSNQPQHF
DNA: TGTGCCAGCAGTCCGGGACAGGGGTATAGCAATCAGCCCCAGCATTTT

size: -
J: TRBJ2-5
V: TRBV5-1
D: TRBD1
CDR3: CASSLGQGTQETQYF
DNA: TGCGCCAGCAGCCTGGGACAGGGAACTCAAGAGACCCAGTACTTC

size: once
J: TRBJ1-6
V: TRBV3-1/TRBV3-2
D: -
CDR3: CASSQDRGGGHSPLHF
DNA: TGTGCCAGCAGCCAAGATAGGGGGGGAGGGCATTCACCCCTCCACTTT

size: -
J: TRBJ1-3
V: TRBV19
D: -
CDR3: CASSIGTGRRSGNTIYF
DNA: TGTGCCAGTAGTATCGGGACGGGACGACGCTCTGGAAACACCATATATTTT

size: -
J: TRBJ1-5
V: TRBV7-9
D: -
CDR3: CASSLGGPGNQPQHF
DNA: TGTGCCAGCAGCTTAGGGGGGCCGGGCAATCAGCCCCAGCATTTT

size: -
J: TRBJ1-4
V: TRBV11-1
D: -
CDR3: CASSLSSVEKLFF
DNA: TGTGCCAGCAGCCTATCCTCAGTCGAAAAACTGTTTTTT

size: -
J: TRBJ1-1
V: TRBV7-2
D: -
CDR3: CASSLSGAIKAFF
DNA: TGTGCCAGCAGCTTAAGCGGGGCAATTAAAGCTTTCTTT

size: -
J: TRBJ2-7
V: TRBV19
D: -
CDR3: CASSHNYEQYF
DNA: TGTGCCAGTAGCCATAATTACGAGCAGTACTTC

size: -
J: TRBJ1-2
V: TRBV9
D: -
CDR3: CASSVDVGSGYGYTF
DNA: TGTGCCAGCAGCGTAGATGTAGGCAGTGGCTATGGCTACACCTTC

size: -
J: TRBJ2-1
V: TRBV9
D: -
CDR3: CASSVESSPSYNEQFF
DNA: TGTGCCAGCAGCGTAGAATCTTCTCCTTCCTACAATGAGCAGTTCTTC

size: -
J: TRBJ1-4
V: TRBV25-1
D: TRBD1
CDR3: CASSATGTTNEKLFF
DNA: TGTGCCAGCAGTGCGACAGGGACCACCAATGAAAAACTGTTTTTT

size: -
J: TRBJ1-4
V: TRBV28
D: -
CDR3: CASSLQQVNEKLFF
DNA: TGTGCCAGCAGTTTACAACAGGTGAATGAAAAACTGTTTTTT

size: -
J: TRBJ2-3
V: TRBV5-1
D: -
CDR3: CASSVDPTDTQYF
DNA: TGCGCCAGCAGCGTGGACCCCACAGATACGCAGTATTTT

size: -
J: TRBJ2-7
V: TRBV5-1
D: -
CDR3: CASSLVPTGEGEQYF
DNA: TGCGCCAGCAGCTTGGTGCCCACGGGTGAGGGCGAGCAGTACTTC

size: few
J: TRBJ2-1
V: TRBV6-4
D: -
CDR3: CASSEAPGYNEQFF
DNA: TGTGCCAGCAGTGAAGCTCCGGGCTACAATGAGCAGTTCTTC

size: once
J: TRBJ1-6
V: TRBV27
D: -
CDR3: CASRKLVGGNSPLHF
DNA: TGTGCCAGCAGAAAGTTAGTGGGGGGTAATTCACCCCTCCACTTT

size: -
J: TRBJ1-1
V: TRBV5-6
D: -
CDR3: CASSQRVTEAFF
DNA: TGTGCCAGCAGCCAGAGGGTCACTGAAGCTTTCTTT

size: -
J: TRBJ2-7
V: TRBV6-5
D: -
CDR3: CASSPRLSGVYEQYF
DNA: TGTGCCAGCAGTCCAAGACTTTCTGGGGTCTACGAGCAGTACTTC

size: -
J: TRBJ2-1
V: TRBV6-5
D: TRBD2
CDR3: CASSLDGTSHNEQFF
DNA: TGTGCCAGCAGCCTCGACGGGACTAGCCACAATGAGCAGTTCTTC

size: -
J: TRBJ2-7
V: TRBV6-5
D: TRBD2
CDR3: CASSYSGEGRSEQYF
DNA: TGTGCCAGCAGTTACTCGGGGGAGGGCCGTAGTGAGCAGTACTTC

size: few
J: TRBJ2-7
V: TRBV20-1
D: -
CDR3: CSARGGTLWRF
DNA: TGCAGTGCTAGAGGGGGGACCCTCTGGCGCTTC

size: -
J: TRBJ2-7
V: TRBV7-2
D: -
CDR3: CASSLAGGSSAYEQYF
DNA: TGTGCCAGCAGCTTAGCGGGTGGGTCCTCGGCATACGAGCAGTACTTC

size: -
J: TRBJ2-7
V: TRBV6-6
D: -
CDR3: CASSSPGSGATYEQYF
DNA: TGTGCCAGCAGTTCTCCCGGCAGCGGAGCCACCTACGAGCAGTACTTC

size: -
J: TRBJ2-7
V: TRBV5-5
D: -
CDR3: CASSLVGGTNYEQYF
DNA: TGTGCCAGCAGCTTGGTTGGGGGAACCAACTACGAGCAGTACTTC

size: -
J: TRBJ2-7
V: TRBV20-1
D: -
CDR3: CSASNTGEVGEQYF
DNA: TGCAGTGCTAGTAATACAGGGGAGGTAGGTGAGCAGTACTTC

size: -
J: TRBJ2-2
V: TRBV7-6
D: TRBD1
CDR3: CASSRRQGNTGELFF
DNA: TGTGCCAGCAGCCGGAGACAGGGTAACACCGGGGAGCTGTTTTTT

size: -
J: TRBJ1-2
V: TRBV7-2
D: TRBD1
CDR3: CASSRDSYGYTF
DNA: TGTGCCAGCAGCAGGGACAGTTATGGCTACACCTTC

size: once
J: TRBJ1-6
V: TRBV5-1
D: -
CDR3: CASSLDLRGLPLHF
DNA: TGCGCCAGCAGCTTGGACCTGAGGGGCCTACCCCTCCACTTT

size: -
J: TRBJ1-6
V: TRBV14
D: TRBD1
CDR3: CASSLLGQGANSPLHF
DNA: TGTGCCAGCAGCCTTCTGGGACAGGGGGCAAATTCACCCCTCCACTTT

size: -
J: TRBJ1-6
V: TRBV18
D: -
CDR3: CASSQGLYNSPLHF
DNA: TGTGCCAGCTCCCAGGGGCTTTATAATTCACCCCTCCACTTT